Sequencing of this T cell receptor beta chain was carried out in a study of T cells in tuberculosis. About the study: Blood was taken before or within 7 days of anti-tuberculosis therapy. Whole-study findings and limits: Shorter CDR3-alpha in active tuberculosis partly drove smaller distances.

Germline CDR1 MDHEN, CDR2 SYDVKM. Trimming shortened V by 6 bases and J by 5 bases, and 11 bases separated the two germline ends. The length of the CDR3 is 12 residues. This clone was seen only once. Its antigen is unknown. Time point reported: new active TB diagnosis, blood taken before or within 7 days of starting treatment. Patients were newly diagnosed, HIV-seronegative, and aged 18 or older. Assay: immunoSEQ multiplex PCR; the TCRdb copy retains only in-frame clones and omits some. This sample has 25,000 to 35,000 clones, with 92% found just once. Source: PBMCs, taken at tuberculosis diagnosis. The TCR originated in an adult with tuberculosis. The chain couples TRBV28 to TRBJ2-7, with a weak D call TRBD2 (6 bases). The CDR3, as DNA: TGTGCCAGCAGAAGTAGCGGCCACGAGCAGTACTTC. Its protein is CASRSSGHEQYF.